This T cell receptor beta chain is drawn from a study of PD-L1 blockade in urothelial cancer. Overall study: Men with urothelial cancer arising in the bladder made up about 90% of the roughly 30 patients. Blood analysis occurred 3 weeks (second dose) and 6 weeks after treatment start.

Regarding time point: pretreatment peripheral blood. Each patient gave between 1 and 8 samples, pretreatment and on-treatment. The CDR3 runs to 11 residues. Libraries were prepared by immunoSEQ multiplex PCR; TCRdb keeps only in-frame clonotypes and omits some of them. Among 33,000 or so clones, roughly four fifths were seen once, and the ten largest hold 6.8%. The rearrangement uses TRBV12-1 and TRBJ2-7; the D call of TRBD2 is as the table states it, not checked on the DNA. TRBV12-1 is deemed a pseudogene. The sequence came from a man in his fifties or sixties with urothelial cancer. The input for sequencing was PBMCs, taken around atezolizumab (anti-PD-L1) treatment. CDR3 region: CARRGGTEQYF. The CDR3 DNA sequence: TGTGCCAGGAGGGGGGGAACCGAGCAGTACTTC.